What follows are 19 T cell receptor beta chains derived from one specimen sequenced in a study of shared clonotypes between healthy human individuals. Sequencing used immunoSEQ multiplex PCR; TCRdb keeps in-frame clones, though not all of them. The repertoire holds around 2.3 million clones, with 90% to 97% as singletons. The material sequenced was naive CD4+ T cells sorted from blood. Subset: CD45RA+ positively selected. These receptors were collected from a man in his late teens or twenties in good health.

The chain recombines TRBV2 with TRBJ2-1; 8 bases align to TRBD1. Germline V gene lookup returns CDR1 SNHLY and CDR2 FYNNEI. V lost 6 bases to trimming and J lost 1 base; unmatched junction nucleotides: 5. The length of the CDR3 is 15 residues. CDR3 residues: CASRPTGGSYNEQFF. The CDR3, as DNA: TGTGCCAGCAGGCCCACAGGGGGATCCTACAATGAGCAGTTCTTC.

The chain couples TRBV6-7 to TRBJ1-2; D is perhaps TRBD1 (5 bases). TRBV6-7 is an ORF; its function is uncertain. V lost 5 bases and J lost 2, with 18 bases in between. The CDR3 runs 16 residues. The CDR3 nucleotides are TGTGCCAGCAGTCACGCCGGACACCCATCAAACTATGGCTACACCTTC. Its protein product is CASSHAGHPSNYGYTF.

This clone was seen just once. The sample carries other DNA sequences with the same CDR3. The chain couples TRBV7-2 to TRBJ2-7; TRBD2 aligns across 10 bases. V was clipped by 2 bases and J by 3 bases; unmatched bases: 1. The CDR3 is made up of 14 amino acids. Germline CDR1 SGHTA, CDR2 FQGNSA. CDR3 amino acids: CASSLLAGVYEQYF. DNA of the CDR3: TGTGCCAGCAGCTTACTAGCGGGAGTCTACGAGCAGTACTTC.

Worth noting for this clone: Different DNA sequences within this sample yield the same CDR3. The chain combines TRBV6-6 with TRBJ1-5; tentative D call: TRBD1 (5 bases). V lost 2 bases and J lost 0, with 8 bases in between. CDR3 length: 15 amino acids. Germline lookup yields CDR1 MNHNY and CDR2 SVGAGI (reference sequence). CDR3 in DNA: TGTGCCAGCAGTTACGCGGGGGATAGCAATCAGCCCCAGCATTTT. Translation: CASSYAGDSNQPQHF.

J is TRBJ1-1 and V is TRBV7-9, with D possibly TRBD1 on 5 matching bases. V lost 8 bases to trimming and J lost 1 base, with 14 bases between them. Germline V gene data show CDR1 as SEHNR and CDR2 as FQNEAQ (reference sequence). This CDR3 contains 14 residues. The CDR3 DNA is TGTGCCAGCTTGGACAAGGAAGGGAACACTGAAGCTTTCTTT. Amino acids: CASLDKEGNTEAFF.

The V and J genes are TRBV7-2 and TRBJ2-1, with 7 bases aligning to TRBD1. Losses at the gene ends were 4 bases for V and 4 bases for J; bases not matched to a gene: 10. The V gene's germline CDR1 is SGHTA and CDR2 FQGNSA. This CDR3 has 16 amino acids. In DNA, the CDR3 is TGTGCCAGCAGCTCAAGCCGGGACAGAAAGTACAATGAGCAGTTCTTC. Translation: CASSSSRDRKYNEQFF.

The V call is TRBV6-5, the J call TRBJ1-5, with a tentative D call TRBD1 (6 bases). Germline lookup yields CDR1 MNHEY and CDR2 SVGAGI. The CDR3 totals 15 residues. V dropped 5 bases and J dropped 6 bases, with 17 bases sitting between them. The CDR3 DNA reads TGTGCCAGCAGTCGAGACGGGAGGGGGATTCAGCCCCAGCATTTT. It translates to CASSRDGRGIQPQHF.

The CDR3 DNA is TGCGCCAGCAGCTTCTCCGTAGACAATGAGCAGTTCTTC. This translates into CASSFSVDNEQFF. The chain links TRBV5-1 to TRBJ2-1; D uncertain. Germline values: CDR1 SGHRS, CDR2 YFSETQ. The CDR3 covers 13 residues. V was trimmed by 2 bases and J by 5 bases, leaving 8 bases between them.

The V and J genes are TRBV11-2 and TRBJ2-1, with 11 bases identical to TRBD2. V was pared by 4 bases and J by 9 bases, with 14 bases of the junction left unmatched. Germline values: CDR1 SGHAT, CDR2 FQNNGV. The CDR3 has 17 residues. CDR3 region: CASSSPHLAGGWVEQFF. CDR3 sequence (DNA): TGTGCCAGCAGCTCCCCCCACCTAGCGGGAGGATGGGTTGAGCAGTTCTTC.

This chain links TRBV9 with TRBJ2-1; the D is unclear. CDR1 and CDR2 (germline): SGDLS, YYNGEE. V gave up 0 bases and J gave up 13 bases, with 14 bases separating them. This CDR3 is built from 13 residues. For the CDR3, the DNA is TGTGCCAGCAGCGTAGGTCAGCACCCACCACAGTTCTTC. It codes for CASSVGQHPPQFF.

This clone was detected once. The J gene is TRBJ2-5, the V gene TRBV18; no clear D. The CDR3 is made up of 14 amino acids. Trimming removed 0 bases at V and 5 bases at J, with 10 bases between. Per germline, CDR1 KGHSH and CDR2 LQKENI. The CDR3 DNA is TGTGCCAGCTCACCACCTGGGCTCTGGGAGACCCAGTACTTC. Protein: CASSPPGLWETQYF. The variable domain in full, completed from reference TRBV18 and TRBJ2-5, reads NAGVMQNPRHLVRRRGQEARLRCSPMKGHSHVYWYRQLPEEGLKFMVYLQKENIIDESGMPKERFSAEFPKEGPSILRIQQVVRGDSAAYFCASSPPGLWETQYFGPGTRLLVL.

This clone has only one observation. The V gene is TRBV5-6, the J gene TRBJ2-7; D is unclear. The germline V and J ends were trimmed by 4 bases and 2 bases, with 10 bases remaining between them. CDR3 size: 13 residues. Germline V gives CDR1 SGHDT, CDR2 YYEEEE. The CDR3 spells CASSLYRTYEQYF. The CDR3, as DNA: TGTGCCAGCAGCCTTTACCGAACCTACGAGCAGTACTTC.

J is TRBJ2-3 and V is TRBV6-6; 8 bases agree with TRBD2. This CDR3 contains 16 residues. Unmatched junction bases numbered 12, after V lost 8 bases and J lost 2 bases. The germline V gene encodes CDR1 MNHNY and CDR2 SVGAGI (reference sequence). The CDR3 loop is CASAPGLERPTDTQYF. CDR3 DNA sequence: TGTGCCAGCGCTCCGGGACTAGAACGACCCACAGATACGCAGTATTTT.

This clone was counted a few times. The J gene is TRBJ1-2, the V gene TRBV13; 9 bases map to TRBD1. CDR3 length: 15 residues. V lost 3 bases and J lost 1; bases outside the gene matches: 3. Germline V gene sequence: CDR1 PRHDT, CDR2 FYEKMQ (reference sequence). The CDR3 sequence: CASSFSGQGNYGYTF. The CDR3 DNA is TGTGCCAGCAGCTTTTCGGGACAGGGTAACTATGGCTACACCTTC. The full variable domain, in which reference TRBV13 and TRBJ1-2 provide the parts outside the CDR3, is AAGVIQSPRHLIKEKRETATLKCYPIPRHDTVYWYQQGPGQDPQFLISFYEKMQSDKGSIPDRFSAQQFSDYHSELNMSSLELGDSALYFCASSFSGQGNYGYTFGSGTRLTVV.

V is TRBV5-1 and J is TRBJ2-5; TRBD2 agrees at 11 bases. The trim removed 0 bases at V and 1 base at J, leaving 5 bases unmatched. The germline V gene has CDR1 SGHRS and CDR2 YFSETQ. This CDR3 region has 17 residues. Here the CDR3 DNA reads TGCGCCAGCAGCTTGGATCTAGCGGGGGGACTCCAAGAGACCCAGTACTTC. It encodes CASSLDLAGGLQETQYF.

J is TRBJ2-1 and V is TRBV29-1, with a weak D call TRBD2 (5 bases). Per germline, CDR1 SQVTM and CDR2 ANQGSEA. The CDR3 has 16 residues. Trimming pared 5 bases from V and 4 bases from J, leaving 21 bases between. The CDR3 DNA reads TGCAGCGTTCAACTAGAAAAGAAAAGGAGGTACAATGAGCAGTTCTTC. As protein: CSVQLEKKRRYNEQFF.

The rearrangement joins TRBV5-4 to TRBJ2-1; TRBD1 matches at 10 bases. Germline V gives CDR1 SGHNT, CDR2 YYREEE (reference sequence). The CDR3 is made up of 16 amino acids. V was pared by 4 bases and J by 8 bases, with 12 bases of the junction left unmatched. The chain's CDR3 is CASSLPRQGARDEQFF. CDR3 DNA: TGTGCCAGCAGCCTACCTCGACAGGGGGCTAGGGATGAGCAGTTCTTC.

V is TRBV4-3 and J is TRBJ2-3; possibly TRBD1 for D (5 bases). Germline V gene data show CDR1 as LGHNA and CDR2 as YSLEER. The CDR3 extends over 14 amino acids. V shed 1 base and J shed 7 bases, with 12 bases lying between them. The CDR3 DNA is TGCGCCAGCAGCCAAGCCTTGACAGTGTATACGCAGTATTTT. Protein product: CASSQALTVYTQYF.

The J gene is TRBJ2-7, the V gene TRBV7-2; 7 bases are a match to TRBD2. After removal of 1 base from V and 2 bases from J, the junction contained 5 bases not matched to a gene. The CDR3 is 15 residues long. Germline CDR1 and CDR2: SGHTA and FQGNSA. CDR3 bases: TGTGCCAGCAGCTTAGAGGGACTAACTACCTACGAGCAGTACTTC. Protein product: CASSLEGLTTYEQYF.